The 31 T cell receptor beta chains listed next were all sequenced from one sample in a study of T cell repertoires in cytomegalovirus infection. TCRdb fed the reads into MiXCR, producing one record per CDR3 protein. In the table there are tens of thousands of distinct CDR3 sequences, about a fifth of which are singletons. Their antigen targets remain unknown. Sequenced here: CD8+ T cells from cultured PBMCs, sampled from culture after CMV antigen stimulation. The receptor set was obtained from a human donor in good health (CMV status not recorded). Some clones in this sample may be carry-over from other donors' samples.

This clonotype was seen a handful of times. The V call is TRBV9, the J call TRBJ1-2; maybe TRBD1 (5 bases). V was trimmed by 1 base and J by 3 bases, leaving 16 bases between them. The CDR3 loop spans 16 amino acids. Germline V gene sequence: CDR1 SGDLS, CDR2 YYNGEE. CDR3 in amino acids: CASSVSSVEGHYGYTF. The CDR3 nucleotides read TGTGCCAGCAGCGTATCCTCGGTTGAGGGGCACTATGGCTACACCTTC.

This chain joins TRBV6-5 and TRBJ1-5, with a weak D call TRBD1 (5 bases). CDR3 length equals 13 residues. Germline values: CDR1 MNHEY, CDR2 SVGAGI. Trimming shortened V by 3 bases and J by 6 bases, and 9 bases separated the two germline ends. The CDR3: CASSYAGTQPQHF. The CDR3 nucleotides read TGTGCCAGCAGTTATGCGGGGACTCAGCCCCAGCATTTT.

The chain joins TRBV7-6 to TRBJ2-1; no firm D call. Germline values: CDR1 SGHVS, CDR2 FNYEAQ. This CDR3 contains 14 residues. V lost 2 bases and J lost 7, with 12 bases in between. The CDR3: CASSLSGSGNEQFF. The CDR3 DNA is TGTGCCAGCAGCTTATCTGGCTCTGGTAATGAGCAGTTCTTC. The full variable domain, in which reference TRBV7-6 and TRBJ2-1 provide the parts outside the CDR3, is GAGVSQSPRYKVTKRGQDVALRCDPISGHVSLYWYRQALGQGPEFLTYFNYEAQQDKSGLPNDRFSAERPEGSISTLTIQRTEQRDSAMYRCASSLSGSGNEQFFGPGTRLTVL.

V is TRBV24-1 and J is TRBJ2-1; 13 bases match TRBD2. The CDR3 runs to 17 residues. The germline CDR1 and CDR2 sequences are KGHDR and SFDVKD. J was trimmed by 12 bases and V by 2 bases; bases with no gene match: 12. CDR3 bases: TGTGCCACCAGTGATTCCGCGCCGGGACTAGCGGGAATTGGGCAGTTCTTC. Encoded protein: CATSDSAPGLAGIGQFF.

The J gene is TRBJ1-1, the V gene TRBV11-3, with D maybe TRBD1 (6 bases). This CDR3 has 14 residues. The V gene lost 5 bases and the J gene lost 2 bases, with 12 bases spanning the gap. The germline V gene encodes CDR1 SGHNT and CDR2 YENEEA. CDR3 sequence (DNA): TGTGCCAGCAGCCCGGACAGTAGAAACACTGAAGCTTTCTTT. It encodes CASSPDSRNTEAFF.

This clonotype was found a few times. The rearrangement links TRBV7-2 to TRBJ2-7; the D gene is possibly TRBD1 (6 bases). CDR3 length: 14 residues. Germline V CDR1 and CDR2: SGHTA, FQGNSA. V dropped 4 bases and J dropped 6 bases, with 16 bases sitting between them. The CDR3 nucleotides are TGTGCCAGCAGCTCCGAACCACAGGGTGGCGAGCAGTACTTC. Protein: CASSSEPQGGEQYF.

The chain employs TRBV7-9 and TRBJ2-2, with D hard to call. CDR1 SEHNR and CDR2 FQNEAQ come from the germline V gene (reference sequence). V was pared by 3 bases and J by 5 bases, with 4 bases between. The CDR3 length is 12 residues. Here the CDR3 DNA reads TGTGCCAGCAGCTTCGGAACCGGGGAGCTGTTTTTT. This codes for CASSFGTGELFF.

This clonotype turned up a few times. J is TRBJ1-5 and V is TRBV2; 7 nucleotides align to TRBD1. CDR1 SNHLY and CDR2 FYNNEI come from the germline V gene. The trim removed 5 bases at V and 0 bases at J, leaving 4 bases unmatched. The length of the CDR3 is 15 residues. In DNA, the CDR3 is TGTGCCAGCAGTCCGGGACAGTCTAGCAATCAGCCCCAGCATTTT. Protein product: CASSPGQSSNQPQHF. Using reference TRBV2 and TRBJ1-5 for the parts outside the CDR3, the full variable domain is EPEVTQTPSHQVTQMGQEVILRCVPISNHLYFYWYRQILGQKVEFLVSFYNNEISEKSEIFDDQFSVERPDGSNFTLKIRSTKLEDSAMYFCASSPGQSSNQPQHFGDGTRLSIL.

The chain links TRBV2 to TRBJ1-2, with D possibly matching TRBD1 (6 bases). Germline CDR1 and CDR2: SNHLY and FYNNEI. V lost 2 bases to trimming and J lost 4 bases, with 11 bases between them. This CDR3 is built from 14 residues. The CDR3 reads CASSEKGEGYGYTF. The CDR3 DNA sequence: TGTGCCAGCAGTGAAAAGGGGGAGGGCTATGGCTACACCTTC.

This clonotype was seen only a few times. V and J are TRBV12-3 or TRBV12-4 and TRBJ2-7; TRBD1 matches 11 bases. The CDR3 sequence is 14 residues long. V was pared by 6 bases and J by 5 bases, with 6 bases of the junction left unmatched. For the CDR3, the DNA is TGTGCCAGCAGCCGGGGACAGGGGGGCCACGAGCAGTACTTC. Its protein product is CASSRGQGGHEQYF.

This chain joins TRBV7-8 and TRBJ2-3; 7 bases line up with TRBD2. Trimming took 0 bases from V and 6 from J; bases not matched to a gene: 6. Germline CDR1 is SGHVS and CDR2 is FQNEAQ. This CDR3 has 15 residues. The CDR3 bases are TGTGCCAGCAGCTTAGCGGAGACTAGCTTGGATACGCAGTATTTT. Translating gives CASSLAETSLDTQYF. Combining the CDR3 with reference TRBV7-8 and TRBJ2-3 gives the whole variable domain GAGVSQSPRYKVAKRGQDVALRCDPISGHVSLFWYQQALGQGPEFLTYFQNEAQLDKSGLPSDRFFAERPEGSVSTLKIQRTQQEDSAVYLCASSLAETSLDTQYFGPGTRLTVL.

This clonotype was seen only a few times. The chain uses TRBV2 and TRBJ1-2, with 8 bases fitting TRBD1. The CDR3 loop spans 15 amino acids. Germline CDR1 is SNHLY and CDR2 is FYNNEI. The ends lost 6 bases at V and 6 bases at J; junction bases unmatched: 12. The chain's CDR3 is CASRSQPGQVDGYTF. CDR3 nucleotide sequence: TGTGCCAGCAGGTCACAACCGGGACAGGTGGATGGCTACACCTTC.

The J gene is TRBJ1-1, the V gene TRBV4-3; 8 nucleotides align to TRBD1. This CDR3 has 14 residues. The junction had 4 bases not matched to a gene; V was cut back by 3 bases and J by 4 bases. Germline V gene lookup returns CDR1 LGHNA and CDR2 YSLEER. CDR3 nucleotides: TGCGCCAGCAGCCACCGACAGGGGAGCACTGAAGCTTTCTTT. It translates to CASSHRQGSTEAFF.

The chain uses TRBV28 and TRBJ2-7; D is unresolved. CDR3 length: 12 residues. Trimming left V 6 bases short and J 2 bases short, with 8 bases between. Germline CDR1 is MDHEN and CDR2 is SYDVKM. CDR3 nucleotide sequence: TGTGCCAGCAGGCCGAGAGCCTACGAGCAGTACTTC. Translating gives CASRPRAYEQYF.

The chain links TRBV12-3 or TRBV12-4 to TRBJ2-1, with a weak D call TRBD1 (5 bases). CDR3 length: 14 amino acids. Trimming removed 5 bases from V and 10 bases from J, with 18 bases in between. CDR3 sequence: CASSPRPGSEEQFF. CDR3 nucleotides: TGTGCCAGCAGTCCACGCCCAGGGTCGGAAGAGCAGTTCTTC.

This clonotype was seen a handful of times. The genes are TRBV24-1 and TRBJ2-1; 11 bases agree with TRBD2. Per the germline V gene, CDR1 is KGHDR and CDR2 is SFDVKD. There are 18 residues in the CDR3. With V trimmed by 5 bases and J by 4 bases, 12 bases remained unmatched. CDR3 in amino acids: CATSAYSGRAGVYNEQFF. The CDR3 DNA is TGTGCCACCAGTGCTTATAGCGGGAGGGCCGGGGTATACAATGAGCAGTTCTTC.

This clonotype was recorded at least ten times. The chain uses TRBV2 and TRBJ2-5; the match to TRBD2 covers 9 bases. Per germline, CDR1 SNHLY and CDR2 FYNNEI. V gave up 8 bases and J gave up 3 bases; unmatched junction bases: 22. CDR3 length: 19 amino acids. This chain's CDR3 is CASRATLAGAYREEETQYF. The CDR3 DNA follows: TGTGCCAGCCGCGCGACCTTAGCGGGGGCCTACCGGGAGGAAGAGACCCAGTACTTC. The whole variable domain, filled in from reference TRBV2 and TRBJ2-5, reads EPEVTQTPSHQVTQMGQEVILRCVPISNHLYFYWYRQILGQKVEFLVSFYNNEISEKSEIFDDQFSVERPDGSNFTLKIRSTKLEDSAMYFCASRATLAGAYREEETQYFGPGTRLLVL.

This clonotype was recorded a few times. The chain is built from TRBV6-6 and TRBJ1-1; 8 bases line up with TRBD1. The CDR3 contains 15 residues. CDR1 MNHNY and CDR2 SVGAGI come from the germline V gene (reference sequence). With 7 bases clipped from V and 11 bases from J, the junction kept 18 bases outside the gene matches. CDR3 nucleotides: TGTGCCAGCACTCCTGGTGGGGGGCAGGGGGCCATTGCTTTCTTT. It translates to CASTPGGGQGAIAFF.

The V call is TRBV7-8, the J call TRBJ2-1; D perhaps matches TRBD1 (7 bases). The CDR3 length is 15 residues. The germline gives CDR1 SGHVS, CDR2 FQNEAQ. Trimming stripped 5 bases from V and 5 bases from J, with 16 bases between. The CDR3 sequence: CASSARTGGNNEQFF. In DNA, the CDR3 is TGTGCCAGCAGCGCACGGACAGGCGGGAACAATGAGCAGTTCTTC.

The chain links TRBV7-6 to TRBJ1-1, with 7 bases lining up with TRBD1. The germline V gene has CDR1 SGHVS and CDR2 FNYEAQ. CDR3 size: 13 residues. The V gene end was trimmed by 5 bases and the J gene end by 3 bases; junction bases not matched to a gene: 3. The DNA of the CDR3 is TGTGCCAGCAGCCTTGACAGGGACACTGAAGCTTTCTTT. Its protein is CASSLDRDTEAFF.

This clonotype showed up just a few times. The rearrangement uses TRBV6-2 or TRBV6-3 and TRBJ2-6, with D tentatively TRBD2 (5 bases). Germline V gives CDR1 MNHEY, CDR2 SVGEGT. The V and J ends lost 1 base and 0 bases respectively, with 7 bases between them. CDR3 size: 16 residues. This CDR3 is CASSYYGDSGANVLTF. The CDR3 nucleotides read TGTGCCAGCAGTTACTACGGGGACTCTGGGGCCAACGTCCTGACTTTC.

There are a few counts of this clonotype. The V and J genes are TRBV11-2 and TRBJ2-7; D call uncertain. Germline CDR1 reads SGHAT; CDR2 reads FQNNGV. The CDR3 runs 13 residues. The germline V and J ends were trimmed by 4 bases and 1 base, with 8 bases remaining between them. The CDR3 nucleotides read TGTGCCAGCAGCTCCTTTCATTCCTACGAGCAGTACTTC. Its translation: CASSSFHSYEQYF.

The V gene is TRBV7-8, the J gene TRBJ2-6; 7 nucleotides agree with TRBD1. Germline-derived CDR1 and CDR2 are SGHVS and FQNEAQ. The CDR3 contains 18 residues. V shed 5 bases, J shed 4 bases, and the junction held 14 bases outside the gene matches. The CDR3 coding sequence is TGTGCCAGCAGCCCACCCGGGACAGTGGCTCTGGGGGCCAACGTCCTGACTTTC. Encoded protein: CASSPPGTVALGANVLTF.

The rearrangement links TRBV20-1 to TRBJ2-2; no firm D call. V was pared by 6 bases and J by 4 bases, with 12 bases between. Germline V gene lookup returns CDR1 DFQATT and CDR2 SNEGSKA (reference sequence). The CDR3 covers 13 residues. In nucleotides, the CDR3 is TGCAGTGCGAAGGCCTACTTCACCGGGGAGCTGTTTTTT. It specifies CSAKAYFTGELFF.

This rearrangement joins TRBV12-3 or TRBV12-4 to TRBJ2-3; 9 nucleotides match TRBD1. Trimming cost V 6 bases and J 3 bases; bases outside gene matches: 7. The CDR3 extends over 15 amino acids. CDR3 sequence (DNA): TGTGCCAGCAGACCCACAGGGGGCGGAACAGATACGCAGTATTTT. Its protein is CASRPTGGGTDTQYF.

In this sample, this clonotype turned up a few times. The CDR3: CASSYPSLAGYNEQFF. CDR3 DNA sequence: TGTGCCAGCAGTTACCCCAGTCTAGCGGGTTACAATGAGCAGTTCTTC. The rearrangement links TRBV6-2 or TRBV6-3 to TRBJ2-1, with 8 bases identical to TRBD2. This CDR3 region has 16 residues. Trimming removed 2 bases from V and 4 bases from J; junction bases left unmatched: 7. Germline lookup yields CDR1 MNHEY and CDR2 SVGEGT.

This chain uses TRBV12-3 or TRBV12-4 with TRBJ1-2; the D is unclear. There are 13 residues in the CDR3. V lost 1 base and J lost 0, with 3 bases in between. For the CDR3, the DNA is TGTGCCAGCAGTTTAGGGACTAACTATGGCTACACCTTC. Amino acids: CASSLGTNYGYTF.

This clonotype has only a few counts. J is TRBJ1-1 and V is TRBV7-2; TRBD1 aligns across 8 bases. The length of the CDR3 is 14 residues. Germline V gives CDR1 SGHTA, CDR2 FQGNSA. The ends lost 5 bases at V and 4 bases at J; junction bases unmatched: 6. CDR3 sequence reads: CASSPDREVTEAFF. The DNA for the CDR3 is TGTGCCAGCAGCCCGGACAGGGAGGTCACTGAAGCTTTCTTT.

This clonotype was counted between two and nine times. The DNA of the CDR3 is TGTGCCAGCAGCCCAATGGGACAGGGGACTTTTACCTACGAGCAGTACTTC. It is translated as CASSPMGQGTFTYEQYF. The chain carries TRBV5-4 and TRBJ2-7; 10 positions agree with TRBD1. The CDR3 sequence is 17 residues long. With V trimmed by 4 bases and J by 2 bases, 12 bases remained unmatched. Germline CDR1 and CDR2: SGHNT and YYREEE (reference sequence).

This clonotype was seen a handful of times. V usage is TRBV12-5 and J usage is TRBJ2-1, with D tentatively TRBD2 (5 bases). V lost 1 base to trimming and J lost 8 bases, with 15 bases between them. The CDR3 has 15 amino acids. CDR1 and CDR2 from the germline V gene are LGHNT and FRNRAP. CDR3 DNA sequence: TGTGCTAGTGGTTTGGGGGATACTAGGTGGGATGAGCAGTTCTTC. Protein sequence: CASGLGDTRWDEQFF.

In this sample, this clonotype turned up a few times. The CDR3 here is CASSYGQGARGNEQFF. Here the CDR3 DNA reads TGTGCCAGCAGTTACGGACAGGGGGCGAGGGGCAATGAGCAGTTCTTC. The rearrangement links TRBV27 to TRBJ2-1, with 11 nucleotides matching TRBD1. After removal of 4 bases from V and 6 bases from J, the junction contained 8 bases not matched to a gene. This CDR3 is built from 16 residues. CDR1 is MNHEY, CDR2 SMNVEV, per germline (reference sequence).